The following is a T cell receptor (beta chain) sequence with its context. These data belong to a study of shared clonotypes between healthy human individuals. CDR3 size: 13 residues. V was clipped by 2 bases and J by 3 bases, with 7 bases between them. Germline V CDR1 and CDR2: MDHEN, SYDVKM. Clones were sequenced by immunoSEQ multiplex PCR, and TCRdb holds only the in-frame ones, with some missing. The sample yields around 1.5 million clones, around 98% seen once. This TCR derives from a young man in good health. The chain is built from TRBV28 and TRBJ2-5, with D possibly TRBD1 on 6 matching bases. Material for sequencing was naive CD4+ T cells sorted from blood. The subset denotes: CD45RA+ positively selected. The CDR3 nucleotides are TGTGCCAGCAGTTTAAGACAGGAAGAGACCCAGTACTTC. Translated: CASSLRQEETQYF.